This TCR beta chain was captured by sequencing in a study of CD8 T cells in ankylosing spondylitis. Notes on this clonotype: Its antigen is still unknown.

Overall study results and limits: It was reported that disease-linked clones were significantly enriched in matched ankylosing spondylitis synovial fluid. Roughly eight highly homologous variants made up a TCR beta motif that seemed to typify ankylosing spondylitis blood.

Quantitative 5'-RACE was performed with molecular barcodes, and it yielded the TCR beta libraries. Via MiXCR, TCRdb re-called the 5' RACE reads, giving one row per CDR3 protein. Of about 280,000 distinct CDR3 sequences in the sample, around 20% are singletons; the top ten hold roughly 8%. V was pared by 4 bases and J by 0 bases, with 7 bases of the junction left unmatched. The CDR3 has 16 amino acids. Germline CDR1 reads MNHEY; CDR2 reads SVGAGI. The clonotype was recovered from a male donor with ankylosing spondylitis or in good health (not recorded which). Source material: blood, either unsorted or a sorted T cell fraction (not recorded which). This chain uses TRBV6-5 with TRBJ1-1; 8 bases align to TRBD1. Here the CDR3 DNA reads TGTGCCAGCAGTTTAACCCAGACAGGGGTGAACACTGAAGCTTTCTTT. It specifies CASSLTQTGVNTEAFF.